The 32 T cell receptor beta chains given below trace back to one sample, sequenced in a study of T-cell reconstitution after alpha-beta-depleted transplantation in children. Preparation of the TCRbeta library used unique molecular identifiers. Each CDR3 protein is one row after TCRdb ran MiXCR on the PCR reads. The sample lists some 200,000 distinct CDR3 sequences, approximately 8% occurring once. The source was PBMCs, mostly from graft donor cells, collected 360 days after TCRalphabeta/CD19-depleted stem cell transplant. These receptors were collected from a male patient aged 2-15 years who had a stem cell transplant for acute myeloid leukemia, so the T cells may come from the graft donor.

This clonotype has more than one count but fewer than ten. The genes are TRBV20-1 and TRBJ2-7; TRBD2 matches at 10 bases. V was pared by 5 bases and J by 2 bases, with 9 bases of the junction left unmatched. Per germline, CDR1 DFQATT and CDR2 SNEGSKA (reference sequence). The CDR3 totals 15 residues. The DNA of the CDR3 is TGCAGTGCTGTCGGACTAGCGGAGGGTCCCTACGAGCAGTACTTC. Its protein product is CSAVGLAEGPYEQYF.

The rearrangement uses TRBV11-2 and TRBJ1-1; D is possibly TRBD1 (6 bases). Germline V gives CDR1 SGHAT, CDR2 FQNNGV. This CDR3 has 15 amino acids. The V and J ends lost 2 bases and 3 bases respectively, with 13 bases between them. CDR3 nucleotide sequence: TGTGCCAGCAGCTTACGACCCAGGGGTGACACTGAAGCTTTCTTT. This gives the protein CASSLRPRGDTEAFF.

This clonotype was picked up many times. V is TRBV5-1 and J is TRBJ2-7; a possible D gene is TRBD1 (6 bases). CDR3 length: 14 amino acids. Looked up from germline, CDR1 is SGHRS and CDR2 is YFSETQ. V gave up 1 base and J gave up 2 bases, with 10 bases separating them. DNA for the CDR3: TGCGCCAGCAGCTTGCTTGGACAGACCTACGAGCAGTACTTC. It specifies CASSLLGQTYEQYF.

This clonotype was observed many times. The rearrangement uses TRBV2 and TRBJ2-7; possible D gene TRBD2, 6 bases. Germline CDR1 reads SNHLY; CDR2 reads FYNNEI. This CDR3 has 14 amino acids. V lost 4 bases and J 3 bases, leaving 13 bases between the germline ends. This CDR3 is CASSGTSYHYEQYF. The DNA of the CDR3 is TGTGCCAGCAGTGGCACTAGCTATCACTACGAGCAGTACTTC.

This chain uses TRBV13 with TRBJ2-1; 10 bases match TRBD2. Germline V gene data show CDR1 as PRHDT and CDR2 as FYEKMQ (reference sequence). The CDR3 totals 19 residues. V trimming: 1 base; J trimming: 7 bases; junction bases outside the gene matches: 16. The CDR3 DNA reads TGTGCCAGCAGCTTAGTGCCGGGACTAGCGAGCATATGGGAGAATGAGCAGTTCTTC. It yields the protein CASSLVPGLASIWENEQFF.

The chain carries TRBV10-2 and TRBJ2-4, with D uncertain. Per germline, CDR1 WSHSY and CDR2 SAAADI. V was cut by 6 bases and J by 0 bases, with 6 bases left in between. CDR3 size: 13 residues. The CDR3 region has the DNA TGCGCCAGCAGGCGGCAAGCCAAAAACATTCAGTACTTC. Protein product: CASRRQAKNIQYF.

This clonotype was counted only a few times. This chain connects TRBV12-3 or TRBV12-4 to TRBJ1-2; no firm D call. CDR3 length: 13 residues. Between the trimmed V and J ends, which lost 6 bases and 1 base, there was a span of 9 bases. The CDR3 loop is CASSFTNNYGYTF. The CDR3 DNA follows: TGTGCCAGCAGCTTTACAAATAACTATGGCTACACCTTC.

In the case of this clonotype: This clone may be a read error of a much larger clone one base away. This sequence joins TRBV18 and TRBJ1-1; tentatively, D is TRBD1 (5 bases). The germline V gene has CDR1 KGHSH and CDR2 LQKENI. CDR3 length equals 12 residues. The CDR3 DNA reads as TGTGACAGCTCACCATGGCAGGGCGAAGCTTTCTTT. It is translated as CDSSPWQGEAFF.

In this sample, this clonotype turned up a few times. The chain links TRBV5-1 to TRBJ2-2; the match to TRBD2 covers 8 bases. The J segment lost 0 bases and the V segment lost 2 bases, leaving 6 bases of the junction unmatched. This CDR3 has 17 residues. Germline CDR1 reads SGHRS; CDR2 reads YFSETQ. As DNA, the CDR3 is TGCGCCAGCAGCTTCCGCGGGGGGACCGCGAACACCGGGGAGCTGTTTTTT. It codes for CASSFRGGTANTGELFF. The whole variable domain, filled in from reference TRBV5-1 and TRBJ2-2, reads KAGVTQTPRYLIKTRGQQVTLSCSPISGHRSVSWYQQTPGQGLQFLFEYFSETQRNKGNFPGRFSGRQFSNSRSEMNVSTLELGDSALYLCASSFRGGTANTGELFFGEGSRLTVL.

This clonotype was counted ten times or more. The rearrangement uses TRBV20-1 and TRBJ1-5, with TRBD1 matching 10 bases. Germline CDR1 and CDR2: DFQATT and SNEGSKA (reference sequence). The CDR3 has 16 amino acids. V lost 0 bases, J lost 4 bases, and 6 bases stayed unmatched. CDR3 coding DNA: TGCAGTGCTAGAGATCTCATGGACAGGGGGAATCAGCCCCAGCATTTT. This codes for CSARDLMDRGNQPQHF.

This clonotype was detected a few times. The chain couples TRBV30 to TRBJ1-1; no firm D call. Germline CDR1 reads GTSNPN; CDR2 reads SVGIG (reference sequence). The V end lost 5 bases, the J end lost 1 base, and 11 bases lay between the germline ends. The CDR3 has 13 residues. Here the CDR3 DNA reads TGTGCCTGGGGAGGTGGGCAGAACACTGAAGCTTTCTTT. It translates to CAWGGGQNTEAFF.

This clonotype was seen only a few times. The chain has TRBV7-9 and TRBJ2-7, with D perhaps matching TRBD1 (6 bases). This CDR3 has 14 residues. V lost 5 bases and J lost 3, with 14 bases in between. Germline V gives CDR1 SEHNR, CDR2 FQNEAQ (reference sequence). The CDR3 spells CASSPRDNRYEQYF. CDR3 bases: TGTGCCAGCAGCCCCCGGGACAATCGCTACGAGCAGTACTTC. The whole variable domain, filled in from reference TRBV7-9 and TRBJ2-7, reads DTGVSQNPRHKITKRGQNVTFRCDPISEHNRLYWYRQTLGQGPEFLTYFQNEAQLEKSRLLSDRFSAERPKGSFSTLEIQRTEQGDSAMYLCASSPRDNRYEQYFGPGTRLTVT.

This clonotype was seen more than once but under ten times. The rearrangement joins TRBV5-1 to TRBJ1-6; weak D call: TRBD1 (5 bases). V was clipped by 4 bases and J by 6 bases, with 14 bases between them. Germline V lookup: CDR1 SGHRS, CDR2 YFSETQ. This CDR3 has 15 amino acids. The CDR3 DNA reads TGCGCCAGCAGCACCAGGGCCGACGGTAATTCACCCCTCCACTTT. Translated: CASSTRADGNSPLHF.

Many counts were recorded for this clonotype. The gene calls are TRBV12-3 or TRBV12-4 and TRBJ2-7; the D gene is possibly TRBD2 (6 bases). This CDR3 has 14 residues. Trimming shortened V by 7 bases and J by 0 bases, and 13 bases separated the two germline ends. The CDR3 loop reads CASTPGTLSYEQYF. The CDR3 DNA is TGTGCCAGCACTCCTGGGACTCTCTCCTACGAGCAGTACTTC.

This clonotype has a handful of counts. The genes are TRBV27 and TRBJ1-2, with unresolved D. Trimming cost V 6 bases and J 7 bases, with 15 bases left between them. Germline CDR1 and CDR2: MNHEY and SMNVEV (reference sequence). This CDR3 has 13 amino acids. The chain's CDR3 is CASSRWATLGYTF. The CDR3 nucleotides are TGTGCCAGCAGCCGATGGGCGACACTTGGCTACACCTTC.

This clonotype has at least ten counts. The chain employs TRBV20-1 and TRBJ2-2; tentative D call: TRBD2 (5 bases). Germline CDR1 DFQATT, CDR2 SNEGSKA (reference sequence). This CDR3 comprises 14 residues. V was cut by 6 bases and J by 1 base, with 12 bases left in between. CDR3 DNA: TGCAGTGCCACCCGACTACGGAACACCGGGGAGCTGTTTTTT. Translation gives CSATRLRNTGELFF.

This clonotype came up a few times. V usage is TRBV20-1 and J usage is TRBJ2-5; D remains unclear. Trimming stripped 1 base from V and 2 bases from J, with 5 bases between. Germline CDR1 reads DFQATT; CDR2 reads SNEGSKA (reference sequence). The CDR3 runs 12 residues. The CDR3 loop reads CSARVQQETQYF. The CDR3 bases are TGCAGTGCTAGAGTACAGCAAGAGACCCAGTACTTC.

This clonotype was recorded at least ten times. The chain combines TRBV10-1 with TRBJ2-1; 8 nucleotides agree with TRBD2. This CDR3 spans 13 amino acids. V lost 9 bases to trimming and J lost 3 bases; unmatched junction nucleotides: 4. CDR1 is WNHNN, CDR2 SYGVQD, per germline (reference sequence). The CDR3 region has the DNA TGCGCCAGTAGCGGGGACTTCTACAATGAGCAGTTCTTC. It is translated as CASSGDFYNEQFF.

The sample holds many counts of this clonotype. The chain is built from TRBV12-3 or TRBV12-4 and TRBJ2-2; D is undetermined. V lost 2 bases and J 1 base, leaving 5 bases between the germline ends. The length of the CDR3 is 14 residues. The CDR3 DNA sequence: TGTGCCAGCAGTTTAACGGAGAACACCGGGGAGCTGTTTTTT. Translating it yields CASSLTENTGELFF.

CDR3 sequence reads: CASSHRDAPTPDTQYF. DNA of the CDR3: TGTGCCAGCAGCCATCGGGACGCCCCGACCCCAGATACGCAGTATTTT. The chain links TRBV7-9 to TRBJ2-3; the D gene could be TRBD1 or TRBD2 (5 bases each). V was clipped by 5 bases and J by 4 bases, with 19 bases between them. This CDR3 region has 16 residues. Germline V gives CDR1 SEHNR, CDR2 FQNEAQ (reference sequence). The entire variable domain, with the rest obtained from reference TRBV7-9 and TRBJ2-3, is as follows: DTGVSQNPRHKITKRGQNVTFRCDPISEHNRLYWYRQTLGQGPEFLTYFQNEAQLEKSRLLSDRFSAERPKGSFSTLEIQRTEQGDSAMYLCASSHRDAPTPDTQYFGPGTRLTVL.

The chain employs TRBV28 and TRBJ1-5; weak D call: TRBD1 (5 bases). Trimming took 3 bases from V and 4 from J, leaving 16 bases between them. This CDR3 region has 16 residues. CDR1 MDHEN and CDR2 SYDVKM come from the germline V gene. CDR3 amino acids: CASSFEVWDLNQPQHF. The DNA of the CDR3 is TGTGCCAGCAGTTTCGAAGTCTGGGACCTTAATCAGCCCCAGCATTTT.

V is TRBV5-6 and J is TRBJ2-3; D is unresolved. The CDR3 length is 12 residues. Germline V lookup: CDR1 SGHDT, CDR2 YYEEEE. Trimming removed 1 base at V and 5 bases at J, with 5 bases between. The CDR3 DNA sequence: TGTGCCAGCAGCTTGTCAGAAGATACGCAGTATTTT. It encodes CASSLSEDTQYF.

This clonotype was observed a handful of times. The chain employs TRBV18 and TRBJ1-2; D not certain. Per germline, CDR1 KGHSH and CDR2 LQKENI. The CDR3 runs 12 residues. V lost 0 bases, J lost 7 bases, and 6 bases lay in between. This chain's CDR3 is CASSPPGVGYTF. As DNA, the CDR3 is TGTGCCAGCTCACCACCGGGTGTTGGCTACACCTTC.

This clonotype was recorded many times. V gene TRBV28 combines with J gene TRBJ2-7; D gene uncertain. The V gene's germline CDR1 is MDHEN and CDR2 SYDVKM. The germline V and J ends were trimmed by 3 bases and 3 bases, with 9 bases remaining between them. The CDR3 covers 13 residues. The CDR3 is CASSLKGHYEQYF. The CDR3 DNA sequence: TGTGCCAGCAGTTTGAAAGGGCACTACGAGCAGTACTTC.

V gene TRBV20-1 combines with J gene TRBJ1-1; 8 nucleotides agree with TRBD1. Germline CDR1 is DFQATT and CDR2 is SNEGSKA (reference sequence). The CDR3 loop spans 13 amino acids. The ends lost 7 bases at V and 0 bases at J; junction bases unmatched: 4. The CDR3 region has the DNA TGCAGTGTTCAGACAGGGGTGAACACTGAAGCTTTCTTT. This translates into CSVQTGVNTEAFF.

The chain combines TRBV7-2 with TRBJ2-7, with no clear D. The CDR3 loop spans 11 amino acids. From germline, CDR1 is SGHTA and CDR2 FQGNSA. V was pared by 10 bases and J by 5 bases, with 12 bases between. CDR3 DNA sequence: TGTGCCAACCCGAGCTACCACGAGCAGTACTTC. This sequence encodes CANPSYHEQYF.

This clonotype appeared many times. This chain links TRBV12-3 or TRBV12-4 with TRBJ2-1, with 8 bases fitting TRBD2. The CDR3 runs 15 residues. J gave up 2 bases and V 7 bases, and 7 bases lay outside the gene matches. CDR3 bases: TGTGCCAGCACCCGGGGTAGCGGGACCTACAATGAGCAGTTCTTC. Its translation: CASTRGSGTYNEQFF.

This clonotype has a handful of counts. V usage is TRBV9 and J usage is TRBJ2-7; D not resolved. Trimming stripped 0 bases from V and 5 bases from J, with 3 bases between. Germline V CDR1 and CDR2: SGDLS, YYNGEE. The CDR3 contains 11 residues. CDR3 sequence (DNA): TGTGCCAGCAGCGTAGTTAACGAGCAGTACGTC. It specifies CASSVVNEQYV.

This clonotype was observed at least ten times. V gene TRBV20-1 combines with J gene TRBJ2-2, with TRBD1 identical over 10 bases. The CDR3 totals 15 residues. V lost 3 bases and J lost 6; bases outside the gene matches: 7. Germline CDR1 and CDR2: DFQATT and SNEGSKA (reference sequence). CDR3 sequence (DNA): TGCAGTGCTAGCCCACCCGGGACAGGGGCCGGGGAGCTGTTTTTT. Its protein is CSASPPGTGAGELFF.

This clonotype occurred a few times. The chain uses TRBV12-5 and TRBJ2-5; D is unresolved. This CDR3 contains 15 residues. V lost 2 bases and J 2 bases, leaving 12 bases between the germline ends. Germline CDR1 reads LGHNT; CDR2 reads FRNRAP. This CDR3 reads CASGLSTFPQETQYF. CDR3 bases: TGTGCTAGTGGTTTGTCGACATTCCCACAAGAGACCCAGTACTTC.

The table lists this clonotype with many counts. The V gene is TRBV20-1, the J gene TRBJ2-2, with 8 nucleotides matching TRBD2. The germline V gene has CDR1 DFQATT and CDR2 SNEGSKA (reference sequence). This CDR3 is 13 amino acids long. The V gene end was trimmed by 2 bases and the J gene end by 6 bases; junction bases not matched to a gene: 2. CDR3 bases: TGCAGTGCTAGACGGACTAGCTCCGGGGAGCTGTTTTTT. Encoded protein: CSARRTSSGELFF.

This clonotype was recorded at least ten times. This chain uses TRBV27 with TRBJ2-7; the D is unclear. Deletions cut 6 bases from V and 0 bases from J, with 12 bases between. Germline values: CDR1 MNHEY, CDR2 SMNVEV (reference sequence). The CDR3 runs to 14 residues. The CDR3 spells CASSLSGSSYEQYF. CDR3 coding DNA: TGTGCCAGCAGCTTAAGTGGAAGCTCCTACGAGCAGTACTTC.